The 27 T cell receptor beta chains below were found in one sample sequenced in a study of T cell responses to AZD1222 COVID-19 vaccine. Repertoires were generated with immunoSEQ multiplex PCR, while TCRdb's copy carries only in-frame clones and drops some. The sample holds roughly 150,000 clones, approximately 88% seen once. The specimen comprised peripheral blood, sampled on day 0 of AZD1222 vaccination. The source is an adult in good health.

This chain uses TRBV11-3 with TRBJ2-1, with 11 bases lining up with TRBD2. The V gene's germline CDR1 is SGHNT and CDR2 YENEEA. This CDR3 is 16 amino acids long. Germline trimming cut 1 base from V and 9 bases from J; bases unmatched to any gene: 8. The CDR3 spells CASSLGLLAGGSEQFF. CDR3 nucleotide sequence: TGTGCCAGCAGCTTAGGCCTTCTAGCGGGAGGTAGTGAGCAGTTCTTC.

The rearrangement joins TRBV6-5 to TRBJ1-2, with 9 positions matching TRBD1. The CDR3 is 15 residues long. In germline, CDR1 is MNHEY, CDR2 SVGAGI. J gave up 6 bases and V 5 bases, and 10 bases lay outside the gene matches. CDR3 bases: TGTGCCAGCAGTCGCTGGGGACAGGGTGATAATGGCTACACCTTC. The encoded protein is CASSRWGQGDNGYTF.

CDR3 protein: CASSYTGGGSDTQYF. DNA for the CDR3: TGTGCCAGCAGCTACACAGGGGGCGGGTCAGATACGCAGTATTTT. The chain joins TRBV7-2 to TRBJ2-3; 9 bases map to TRBD1. The trim removed 4 bases at V and 4 bases at J, leaving 6 bases unmatched. This CDR3 has 15 amino acids. The germline gives CDR1 SGHTA, CDR2 FQGNSA. Complete variable domain (other parts from reference TRBV7-2 and TRBJ2-3): GAGVSQSPSNKVTEKGKDVELRCDPISGHTALYWYRQSLGQGLEFLIYFQGNSAPDKSGLPSDRFSAERTGGSVSTLTIQRTQQEDSAVYLCASSYTGGGSDTQYFGPGTRLTVL.

This clone appeared a single time. The chain is built from TRBV19 and TRBJ2-1; D is ambiguous. This CDR3 has 11 amino acids. V lost 6 bases and J 9 bases, leaving 9 bases between the germline ends. Germline V lookup: CDR1 LNHDA, CDR2 SQIVND (reference sequence). CDR3 DNA sequence: TGTGCCAGTAGGGAGAATAGTGAGCAGTTCTTC. Its translation: CASRENSEQFF.

The genes are TRBV30 and TRBJ2-3, with 8 bases fitting TRBD2. This CDR3 spans 14 amino acids. CDR1 is GTSNPN, CDR2 SVGIG, per germline (reference sequence). V trimming: 5 bases; J trimming: 2 bases; junction bases outside the gene matches: 6. CDR3 region: CAWSPAGATDTQYF. CDR3 in DNA: TGTGCCTGGTCTCCAGCGGGGGCCACAGATACGCAGTATTTT.

V usage is TRBV7-8 and J usage is TRBJ2-1, with 12 bases identical to TRBD2. The junction had 9 bases not matched to a gene; V was cut back by 1 base and J by 8 bases. Germline values: CDR1 SGHVS, CDR2 FQNEAQ. The CDR3 is 17 residues long. DNA of the CDR3: TGTGCCAGCAGCTTAGGGGTACTAGCGGGAGGAAAAGATGAGCAGTTCTTC. Protein: CASSLGVLAGGKDEQFF. The whole variable domain, remainder taken from reference TRBV7-8 and TRBJ2-1, is GAGVSQSPRYKVAKRGQDVALRCDPISGHVSLFWYQQALGQGPEFLTYFQNEAQLDKSGLPSDRFFAERPEGSVSTLKIQRTQQEDSAVYLCASSLGVLAGGKDEQFFGPGTRLTVL.

This clone was seen a handful of times. J is TRBJ1-1 and V is TRBV25-1; perhaps TRBD1 as D (5 bases). V was clipped by 7 bases and J by 7 bases, with 13 bases between them. The CDR3 has 12 amino acids. In germline, CDR1 is MGHDK, CDR2 SYGVNS. CDR3 region: CASTPSGGEAFF. The CDR3 DNA sequence: TGTGCCAGCACCCCTAGCGGGGGTGAAGCTTTCTTT.

This clone was seen a single time. The V and J genes are TRBV19 and TRBJ1-3, with 7 positions matching TRBD1. The CDR3 covers 16 residues. The germline CDR1 and CDR2 sequences are LNHDA and SQIVND (reference sequence). Unmatched junction bases numbered 12, after V lost 10 bases and J lost 0 bases. CDR3 sequence reads: CATTLEGAISGNTIYF. The CDR3 nucleotides are TGTGCCACCACTCTCGAGGGGGCCATCTCTGGAAACACCATATATTTT.

J is TRBJ1-2 and V is TRBV28, with a possible D match to TRBD1 (6 bases). Per germline, CDR1 MDHEN and CDR2 SYDVKM. This CDR3 is built from 14 residues. V lost 3 bases to trimming and J lost 4 bases, with 12 bases between them. The CDR3 DNA follows: TGTGCCAGCAGTTTTTGGGGGCGCGGCTATGGCTACACCTTC. Translating gives CASSFWGRGYGYTF.

The V and J genes are TRBV6-6 and TRBJ1-1; D unresolved. This CDR3 region has 14 residues. V shed 6 bases and J shed 1 base, with 12 bases lying between them. Germline V lookup: CDR1 MNHNY, CDR2 SVGAGI (reference sequence). Here the CDR3 reads CASSLPRQNTEAFF. CDR3 nucleotide sequence: TGTGCCAGCAGCCTTCCGCGCCAGAACACTGAAGCTTTCTTT.

The sample holds one count of this clone. This chain joins TRBV18 and TRBJ2-1; 14 bases are shared with TRBD2. From germline, CDR1 is KGHSH and CDR2 LQKENI. The CDR3 sequence is 15 residues long. V was clipped by 10 bases and J by 7 bases; unmatched bases: 9. The CDR3 sequence: CATSAGTSGRNEQFF. As DNA, the CDR3 is TGTGCCACCTCCGCCGGGACTAGCGGGAGAAATGAGCAGTTCTTC. Using reference TRBV18 and TRBJ2-1 for the parts outside the CDR3, the full variable domain is NAGVMQNPRHLVRRRGQEARLRCSPMKGHSHVYWYRQLPEEGLKFMVYLQKENIIDESGMPKERFSAEFPKEGPSILRIQQVVRGDSAAYFCATSAGTSGRNEQFFGPGTRLTVL.

CDR3 residues: CSAPRLNEQFF. CDR3 sequence (DNA): TGCAGTGCTCCCCGGCTCAATGAGCAGTTCTTC. The chain has TRBV20-1 and TRBJ2-1; D gene uncertain. Germline CDR1 is DFQATT and CDR2 is SNEGSKA (reference sequence). CDR3 length: 11 residues. The V end lost 5 bases, the J end lost 6 bases, and 8 bases lay between the germline ends.

The chain joins TRBV30 to TRBJ1-2, with D unresolved. Trimming cost V 1 base and J 7 bases, with 16 bases left between them. Germline CDR1 is GTSNPN and CDR2 is SVGIG (reference sequence). This CDR3 region has 14 residues. CDR3 DNA sequence: TGTGCCTGGAGTGACATGGGGATGATCTCTGGCTACACCTTC. The encoded protein is CAWSDMGMISGYTF.

This clone was detected a few times. V usage is TRBV5-6 and J usage is TRBJ1-4; perhaps TRBD1 as D (6 bases). Germline V lookup: CDR1 SGHDT, CDR2 YYEEEE. The V gene lost 0 bases and the J gene lost 11 bases, with 11 bases spanning the gap. The CDR3 covers 13 residues. CDR3 nucleotide sequence: TGTGCCAGCAGCTTGGATACAGGGAGGAAACTGTTTTTT. Encoded protein: CASSLDTGRKLFF.

This chain joins TRBV19 and TRBJ1-1, with D hard to call. Germline CDR1 and CDR2: LNHDA and SQIVND (reference sequence). V was trimmed by 3 bases and J by 1 base, leaving 6 bases between them. This CDR3 comprises 13 residues. The DNA for the CDR3 is TGTGCCAGTAGTATGAACGGGAACACTGAAGCTTTCTTT. Translation gives CASSMNGNTEAFF.

For the CDR3, the DNA is TGTGCCAGCAGTTACAATGGGGACAGGGGATATGGCTACACCTTC. Amino acids: CASSYNGDRGYGYTF. The V call is TRBV6-2 or TRBV6-3, the J call TRBJ1-2; TRBD1 matches 10 bases. This CDR3 region has 15 residues. The ends lost 2 bases at V and 5 bases at J; junction bases unmatched: 5. Per germline, CDR1 MNHEY and CDR2 SVGEGT.

V gene TRBV29-1 combines with J gene TRBJ1-1; TRBD1 agrees at 8 bases. The CDR3 length is 14 residues. V shed 8 bases and J 5 bases; nucleotides not matched to a gene: 13. Germline V lookup: CDR1 SQVTM, CDR2 ANQGSEA. Here the CDR3 DNA reads TGCAGCTCCTCCGCCCAGGGGGCGGGTACTGAAGCTTTCTTT. It codes for CSSSAQGAGTEAFF.

This clone showed up just a few times. V usage is TRBV9 and J usage is TRBJ2-1; 7 nucleotides line up with TRBD1. Germline V gene sequence: CDR1 SGDLS, CDR2 YYNGEE. The CDR3 sequence is 15 residues long. The J segment lost 7 bases and the V segment lost 4 bases, leaving 11 bases of the junction unmatched. CDR3 DNA sequence: TGTGCCAGCAGCCCAGCGACATTGGGACAGAATGAGCAGTTCTTC. Translating it yields CASSPATLGQNEQFF. Variable domain in full (rest from reference TRBV9 and TRBJ2-1): DSGVTQTPKHLITATGQRVTLRCSPRSGDLSVYWYQQSLDQGLQFLIQYYNGEERAKGNILERFSAQQFPDLHSELNLSSLELGDSALYFCASSPATLGQNEQFFGPGTRLTVL.

The rearrangement uses TRBV30 and TRBJ2-1; TRBD2 agrees at 9 bases. Germline values: CDR1 GTSNPN, CDR2 SVGIG (reference sequence). This CDR3 comprises 15 residues. With 4 bases clipped from V and 9 bases from J, the junction kept 13 bases outside the gene matches. This CDR3 is CAWKLRTSVFSEQFF. For the CDR3, the DNA is TGTGCCTGGAAGCTCCGGACTAGCGTATTCAGTGAGCAGTTCTTC.

Only a few counts were recorded for this clone. The chain has TRBV6-5 and TRBJ1-1; possibly TRBD1 for D (6 bases). Germline CDR1 and CDR2: MNHEY and SVGAGI. The CDR3 loop spans 14 amino acids. Trimming pared 6 bases from V and 2 bases from J, leaving 13 bases between. CDR3 nucleotide sequence: TGTGCCAGCAGGGGGAAGGGGGGAAACACTGAAGCTTTCTTT. As protein: CASRGKGGNTEAFF.

The chain joins TRBV9 to TRBJ2-7; TRBD1 might be the D (6 bases). Between the trimmed V and J ends, which lost 2 bases and 7 bases, there was a span of 13 bases. CDR3 length: 13 residues. The germline V gene encodes CDR1 SGDLS and CDR2 YYNGEE. The CDR3 sequence is CASSVQTGWEQYF. CDR3 bases: TGTGCCAGCAGCGTCCAAACAGGGTGGGAGCAGTACTTC.

Here the CDR3 reads CSVVPGSGNEQFF. The CDR3 nucleotides read TGCAGCGTTGTACCAGGGTCAGGCAATGAGCAGTTCTTC. V usage is TRBV29-1 and J usage is TRBJ2-1; D possibly corresponds to TRBD1 (5 bases). Germline CDR1 reads SQVTM; CDR2 reads ANQGSEA. This CDR3 region has 13 residues. V was pared by 4 bases and J by 6 bases, with 13 bases between.

J is TRBJ2-1 and V is TRBV2; 7 bases are a match to TRBD1. V shed 3 bases and J 5 bases; nucleotides not matched to a gene: 1. This CDR3 spans 13 amino acids. CDR1 is SNHLY, CDR2 FYNNEI, per germline. This chain's CDR3 is CASSEDRNNEQFF. CDR3 coding DNA: TGTGCCAGCAGTGAGGACAGGAACAATGAGCAGTTCTTC.

The V gene is TRBV7-3, the J gene TRBJ2-3, with 9 bases lining up with TRBD2. In germline, CDR1 is SGHTA, CDR2 FQGTGA. CDR3 size: 15 residues. Trimming removed 2 bases from V and 4 bases from J; junction bases left unmatched: 4. The CDR3 nucleotides are TGTGCCAGCAGCTTAGGTAGCGGGGGCCCAGATACGCAGTATTTT. Translating gives CASSLGSGGPDTQYF.

CDR3 DNA: TGTGCCAGCTCGCTAACAGGGGCCGTAGAGACCCAGTACTTC. Residues: CASSLTGAVETQYF. The rearrangement links TRBV18 to TRBJ2-5; 7 nucleotides agree with TRBD1. The CDR3 loop spans 14 amino acids. Germline V lookup: CDR1 KGHSH, CDR2 LQKENI. V gave up 6 bases and J gave up 4 bases; unmatched junction bases: 8.

The V gene is TRBV25-1, the J gene TRBJ1-2; D unresolved. V shed 4 bases and J shed 8 bases, with 11 bases lying between them. In germline, CDR1 is MGHDK, CDR2 SYGVNS. CDR3 length: 12 residues. CDR3 sequence reads: CASSVGGWGYTF. The CDR3 bases are TGTGCCAGCAGTGTTGGAGGTTGGGGCTACACCTTC.

CDR3 in DNA: TGTGCCAGCAGCCAAGAGGCAGGGAGCTCCTACGAGCAGTACTTC. Protein: CASSQEAGSSYEQYF. This chain connects TRBV14 to TRBJ2-7; perhaps D is TRBD1 or TRBD2 (5 bases each). Germline CDR1 and CDR2: SGHDN and FVKESK. Trimming removed 0 bases from V and 0 bases from J, with 9 bases in between. The CDR3 consists of 15 residues.